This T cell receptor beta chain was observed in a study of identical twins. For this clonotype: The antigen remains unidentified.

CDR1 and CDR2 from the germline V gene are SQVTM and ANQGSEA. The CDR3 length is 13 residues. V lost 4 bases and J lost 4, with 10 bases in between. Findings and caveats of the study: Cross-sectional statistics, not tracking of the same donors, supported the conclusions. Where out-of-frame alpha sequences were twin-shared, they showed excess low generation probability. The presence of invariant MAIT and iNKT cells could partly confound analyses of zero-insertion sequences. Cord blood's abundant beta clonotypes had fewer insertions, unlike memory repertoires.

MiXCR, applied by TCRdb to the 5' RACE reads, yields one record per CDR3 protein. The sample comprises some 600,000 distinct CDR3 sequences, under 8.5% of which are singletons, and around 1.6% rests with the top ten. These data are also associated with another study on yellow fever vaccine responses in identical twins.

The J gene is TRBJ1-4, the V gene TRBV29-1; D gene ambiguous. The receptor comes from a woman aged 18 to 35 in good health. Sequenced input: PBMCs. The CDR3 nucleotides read TGCAGCGTTGTGGCAGCCTTTAATGAAAAACTGTTTTTT. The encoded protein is CSVVAAFNEKLFF.